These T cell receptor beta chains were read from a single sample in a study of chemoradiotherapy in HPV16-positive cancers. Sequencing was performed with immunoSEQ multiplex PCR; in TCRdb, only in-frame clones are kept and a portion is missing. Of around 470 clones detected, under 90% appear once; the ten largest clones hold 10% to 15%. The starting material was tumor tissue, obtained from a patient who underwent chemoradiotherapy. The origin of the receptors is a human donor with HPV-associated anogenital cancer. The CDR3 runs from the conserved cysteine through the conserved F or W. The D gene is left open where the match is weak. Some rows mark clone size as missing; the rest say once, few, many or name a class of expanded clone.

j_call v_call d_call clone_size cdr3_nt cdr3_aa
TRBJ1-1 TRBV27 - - TGTGCCAGCAGTCCCACCTTGGGGGCTGAAGCTTTCTTT CASSPTLGAEAFF
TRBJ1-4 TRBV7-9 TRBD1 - TGTGCCAGCAGCTTTTCAGGGGGTGGGGATGAAAAACTGTTTTTT CASSFSGGGDEKLFF
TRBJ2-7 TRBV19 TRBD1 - TGTGCCAGTAGTATTTTGGCAGGGGGCTCCTACGAGCAGTACTTC CASSILAGGSYEQYF
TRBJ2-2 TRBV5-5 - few TGTGCCAGCAGCTTGGGGGGAGTAAGGACCGGGGAGCTGTTTTTT CASSLGGVRTGELFF
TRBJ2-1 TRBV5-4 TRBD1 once TGTGCCAGCAGCTTGGGCGACAGGGGGCACAATGAGCAGTTCTTC CASSLGDRGHNEQFF
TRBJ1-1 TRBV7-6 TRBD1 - TGTGCCAGCAGCTCGGGACAGGGAGGGTGGGACACTGAAGCTTTCTTT CASSSGQGGWDTEAFF
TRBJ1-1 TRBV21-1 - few TGTGCCAGCAGCCCCCGGGGGACTGAAGCTTTCTTT CASSPRGTEAFF
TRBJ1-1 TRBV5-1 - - TGCGCCAGCAGCTTGGATGGTAGGGGAAACACTGAAGCTTTCTTT CASSLDGRGNTEAFF
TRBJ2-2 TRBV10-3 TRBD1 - TGTGCCATCAGTTCGACAGGGGAGGAAACCGGGGAGCTGTTTTTT CAISSTGEETGELFF
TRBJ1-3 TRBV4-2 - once TGTGCCAGCAGCCTCAACACAGTTGGAAACACCATATATTTT CASSLNTVGNTIYF
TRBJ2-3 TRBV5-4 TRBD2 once TGTGCCAGCACCCGTTGGGGGGGTGCCACAGATACGCAGTATTTT CASTRWGGATDTQYF
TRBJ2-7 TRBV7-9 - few TGTGCCAGCAGCTTGCCATCATCCTACGAGCAGTACTTC CASSLPSSYEQYF